The 31 T cell receptor beta chains given below trace back to one sample, sequenced in a study of T cell repertoires in cytomegalovirus infection. One entry per CDR3 protein, called by TCRdb with MiXCR from the reads. This sample carries 750,000 to 950,000 distinct CDR3 sequences, about 29% of them seen once, and the ten largest clones take around 13%. For these TCRs, the target antigens are not known. The sample here was cultured CD8+ T cells from PBMCs, taken from culture after CMV antigen stimulation. The receptors come from a human donor in good health (CMV status not recorded). Some clones in this sample may be carry-over from other donors' samples.

This clonotype was observed a few times. The V gene is TRBV23-1, the J gene TRBJ2-7; no definite D call. TRBV23-1 is reported as an ORF; its role is uncertain. The CDR3 is 15 residues long. With 0 bases removed from V and 2 bases from J, the gap between germline ends came to 11 bases. This CDR3 reads CASSQSSRRAYEQYF. The CDR3, as DNA: TGCGCCAGCAGTCAATCATCCAGGAGAGCCTACGAGCAGTACTTC.

This clonotype was found a few times. V is TRBV11-3 and J is TRBJ2-3; TRBD1 might be the D (5 bases). V was cut by 1 base and J by 4 bases, with 9 bases left in between. This CDR3 comprises 14 residues. Germline values: CDR1 SGHNT, CDR2 YENEEA. This CDR3 is CASSLGPRADTQYF. DNA of the CDR3: TGTGCCAGCAGCTTAGGGCCCAGGGCAGATACGCAGTATTTT. The whole variable domain, remainder taken from reference TRBV11-3 and TRBJ2-3, is EAGVVQSPRYKIIEKKQPVAFWCNPISGHNTLYWYLQNLGQGPELLIRYENEEAVDDSQLPKDRFSAERLKGVDSTLKIQPAELGDSAVYLCASSLGPRADTQYFGPGTRLTVL.

V usage is TRBV6-5 and J usage is TRBJ1-2, with D possibly matching TRBD1 (6 bases). This CDR3 spans 14 amino acids. Germline loops: CDR1 MNHEY, CDR2 SVGAGI. The V gene lost 6 bases and the J gene lost 5 bases, with 16 bases spanning the gap. CDR3 sequence (DNA): TGTGCCAGCAGCCCCCGGCGGGGGCGATATGGCTACACCTTC. Its protein product is CASSPRRGRYGYTF.

This clonotype was picked up a small number of times. V is TRBV7-9 and J is TRBJ2-1, with D hard to call. CDR1 SEHNR and CDR2 FQNEAQ come from the germline V gene (reference sequence). V lost 1 base and J lost 2, with 12 bases in between. The CDR3 totals 16 residues. CDR3 amino acids: CASSLEELSPYNEQFF. The CDR3 DNA follows: TGTGCCAGCAGCTTAGAGGAGCTCAGTCCCTACAATGAGCAGTTCTTC.

This chain uses TRBV18 with TRBJ2-3; TRBD2 matches 10 bases. Germline lookup yields CDR1 KGHSH and CDR2 LQKENI. J lost 2 bases, V lost 3 bases, and 5 bases had no gene match. This CDR3 region has 16 residues. As DNA, the CDR3 is TGTGCCAGCTCACCTTACGGGACTAGCGACACAGATACGCAGTATTTT. Its translation: CASSPYGTSDTDTQYF.

The gene calls are TRBV7-2 and TRBJ2-7; TRBD1 agrees at 7 bases. V dropped 4 bases and J dropped 2; count of bases not matched to a gene: 5. Germline lookup yields CDR1 SGHTA and CDR2 FQGNSA. This CDR3 has 14 amino acids. In DNA form, the CDR3 reads TGTGCCAGCAGCTACCGGGACAGAACCTACGAGCAGTACTTC. It specifies CASSYRDRTYEQYF.

The chain joins TRBV7-2 to TRBJ2-7, with D maybe TRBD2 (7 bases). The V end lost 1 base, the J end lost 4 bases, and 17 bases lay between the germline ends. The V gene's germline CDR1 is SGHTA and CDR2 FQGNSA. The CDR3 spans 16 residues. The chain's CDR3 is CASSLVGGGAGYEQYV. CDR3 bases: TGTGCCAGCAGCTTAGTGGGGGGGGGGGCTGGATACGAGCAGTACGTC.

This clonotype was seen many times. This chain uses TRBV4-1 with TRBJ2-2; the D gene is possibly TRBD2 (6 bases). V gave up 1 base and J gave up 8 bases, with 14 bases separating them. The germline gives CDR1 MGHRA, CDR2 YSYEKL. CDR3 length: 15 residues. The CDR3 DNA follows: TGCGCCAGCAGCCAAGCAGGGAGGAACGCGGGGGAGCTGTTTTTT. Its translation: CASSQAGRNAGELFF.

This chain uses TRBV27 with TRBJ2-3; no clear D. The germline V gene encodes CDR1 MNHEY and CDR2 SMNVEV (reference sequence). The V and J ends lost 3 bases and 4 bases respectively, with 8 bases between them. CDR3 length: 13 amino acids. This CDR3 is CASSLYGPDTQYF. CDR3 nucleotides: TGTGCCAGCAGTTTGTATGGACCAGATACGCAGTATTTT.

The J gene is TRBJ2-1, the V gene TRBV28; 11 bases are a match to TRBD2. Germline CDR1 reads MDHEN; CDR2 reads SYDVKM. V shed 6 bases, J shed 0 bases, and the junction held 4 bases outside the gene matches. The CDR3 spans 16 residues. This CDR3 reads CASRVAGGNSYNEQFF. The DNA of the CDR3 is TGTGCCAGCAGGGTAGCGGGGGGGAACTCCTACAATGAGCAGTTCTTC. Full variable domain (rest looked up from reference TRBV28 and TRBJ2-1): DVKVTQSSRYLVKRTGEKVFLECVQDMDHENMFWYRQDPGLGLRLIYFSYDVKMKEKGDIPEGYSVSREKKERFSLILESASTNQTSMYLCASRVAGGNSYNEQFFGPGTRLTVL.

The chain links TRBV12-3 or TRBV12-4 to TRBJ1-2; no clear D. The CDR3 contains 13 residues. V gave up 5 bases and J gave up 1 base, with 8 bases separating them. The CDR3 DNA reads TGTGCCAGCAGTCCGAGCTATAACTATGGCTACACCTTC. Residues: CASSPSYNYGYTF.

In this sample, this clonotype turned up a few times. The chain recombines TRBV6-6 with TRBJ2-5, with 8 bases identical to TRBD1. V was pared by 4 bases and J by 5 bases, with 9 bases of the junction left unmatched. Germline CDR1 and CDR2: MNHNY and SVGAGI (reference sequence). This CDR3 comprises 15 residues. As DNA, the CDR3 is TGTGCCAGCAGTTTTTGGACAGGGAATCACGAGACCCAGTACTTC. It translates to CASSFWTGNHETQYF.

The sample holds many counts of this clonotype. The chain has TRBV5-6 and TRBJ2-5, with a possible D match to TRBD2 (6 bases). Trimming removed 4 bases at V and 5 bases at J, with 18 bases between. CDR3 length equals 15 residues. Germline CDR1 is SGHDT and CDR2 is YYEEEE. CDR3 protein: CASSLGGLPVETQYF. CDR3 coding DNA: TGTGCCAGCAGCCTGGGGGGACTGCCTGTTGAGACCCAGTACTTC.

This clonotype was counted many times. V and J are TRBV27 and TRBJ1-4; the D gene is possibly TRBD1 (6 bases). The CDR3 runs to 15 residues. Trimming removed 3 bases from V and 0 bases from J, with 8 bases in between. Germline CDR1 and CDR2: MNHEY and SMNVEV (reference sequence). The CDR3 nucleotides are TGTGCCAGCAGTTTCGGGGGCGCAACTAATGAAAAACTGTTTTTT. Translated: CASSFGGATNEKLFF.

Worth noting for this clonotype: It may be a read error: a sequence one base away is much more abundant. The J gene is TRBJ2-3, the V gene TRBV6-1; no firm D call. V was pared by 5 bases and J by 5 bases, with 5 bases between. There are 11 residues in the CDR3. Germline CDR1 is MNHNS and CDR2 is SASEGT. This CDR3 is CASSYVDTQYF. The DNA for the CDR3 is TGTGCCAGCAGTTACGTAGATACGCAGTATTTT.

This clonotype was counted between two and nine times. This chain uses TRBV7-6 with TRBJ2-3; 8 bases map to TRBD2. CDR3 length equals 15 residues. V shed 3 bases and J 3 bases; nucleotides not matched to a gene: 5. Germline lookup yields CDR1 SGHVS and CDR2 FNYEAQ. In nucleotides, the CDR3 is TGTGCCAGCAGCTTCCCAGCGGGGGCGACAGATACGCAGTATTTT. Protein sequence: CASSFPAGATDTQYF. Combining the CDR3 with reference TRBV7-6 and TRBJ2-3 gives the whole variable domain GAGVSQSPRYKVTKRGQDVALRCDPISGHVSLYWYRQALGQGPEFLTYFNYEAQQDKSGLPNDRFSAERPEGSISTLTIQRTEQRDSAMYRCASSFPAGATDTQYFGPGTRLTVL.

The sample holds a few counts of this clonotype. V gene TRBV6-2 or TRBV6-3 combines with J gene TRBJ2-3; TRBD1 agrees at 8 bases. The CDR3 runs to 17 residues. The V segment lost 2 bases and the J segment 1 base; nucleotides outside the gene matches: 8. Germline-derived CDR1 and CDR2 are MNHEY and SVGEGT. The chain's CDR3 is CASSYLPGGAGTDTQYF. CDR3 DNA sequence: TGTGCCAGCAGTTACCTTCCAGGGGGCGCGGGCACAGATACGCAGTATTTT.

There are many counts of this clonotype. This rearrangement joins TRBV7-2 to TRBJ1-1; D ambiguous. Germline values: CDR1 SGHTA, CDR2 FQGNSA. The CDR3 is 14 amino acids. V was trimmed by 1 base and J by 0 bases, leaving 6 bases between them. CDR3 amino acids: CASSLDGMNTEAFF. The CDR3 DNA follows: TGTGCCAGCAGCTTAGACGGGATGAACACTGAAGCTTTCTTT.

This chain connects TRBV2 to TRBJ1-3; the D is unclear. Trimming removed 5 bases from V and 0 bases from J, with 14 bases in between. CDR1 is SNHLY, CDR2 FYNNEI, per germline. The CDR3 is made up of 16 amino acids. CDR3: CASSTPTDGSGNTIYF. In DNA, the CDR3 is TGTGCCAGCAGTACGCCGACTGACGGCTCTGGAAACACCATATATTTT.

The sample holds many counts of this clonotype. The rearrangement joins TRBV7-2 to TRBJ2-3; TRBD2 matches 13 bases. Germline lookup yields CDR1 SGHTA and CDR2 FQGNSA. Germline trimming cut 5 bases from V and 2 bases from J; bases unmatched to any gene: 4. This CDR3 is built from 16 residues. As DNA, the CDR3 is TGTGCCAGCAGCCCGGGACTAGCGGGATACACAGATACGCAGTATTTT. This codes for CASSPGLAGYTDTQYF. The full variable domain, in which reference TRBV7-2 and TRBJ2-3 provide the parts outside the CDR3, is GAGVSQSPSNKVTEKGKDVELRCDPISGHTALYWYRQSLGQGLEFLIYFQGNSAPDKSGLPSDRFSAERTGGSVSTLTIQRTQQEDSAVYLCASSPGLAGYTDTQYFGPGTRLTVL.

The genes are TRBV11-2 and TRBJ2-2; TRBD2 aligns across 9 bases. V lost 0 bases, J lost 9 bases, and 2 bases stayed unmatched. Germline CDR1 reads SGHAT; CDR2 reads FQNNGV. The CDR3 extends over 14 amino acids. The CDR3 is CASSLERGGWELFF. DNA for the CDR3: TGTGCCAGCAGCTTAGAGCGGGGGGGCTGGGAGCTGTTTTTT.

The chain has TRBV6-6 and TRBJ1-3; D call uncertain. Germline CDR1 is MNHNY and CDR2 is SVGAGI (reference sequence). This CDR3 has 16 amino acids. V was shortened by 2 bases and J by 0 bases, with 11 bases between the two germline ends. The CDR3 coding sequence is TGTGCCAGCAGTTACGGCACTGGAGACTCTGGAAACACCATATATTTT. Amino acids: CASSYGTGDSGNTIYF.

The genes are TRBV3-1 and TRBJ2-1; D is undetermined. The germline CDR1 and CDR2 sequences are LGHDT and YNNKEL (reference sequence). Trimming removed 2 bases at V and 8 bases at J, with 13 bases between. This CDR3 comprises 14 residues. DNA for the CDR3: TGTGCCAGCAGCCAAAGGAAGGAGAACTATGAGCAGTTCTTC. Its protein product is CASSQRKENYEQFF.

The V and J genes are TRBV19 and TRBJ2-2; D is uncertain. The CDR3 runs 16 residues. In germline, CDR1 is LNHDA, CDR2 SQIVND (reference sequence). V dropped 5 bases and J dropped 3 bases, with 16 bases sitting between them. The CDR3 reads CASSQRIGSDTGELFF. CDR3 in DNA: TGTGCCAGTAGTCAACGTATAGGGTCGGACACCGGGGAGCTGTTTTTT.

This clonotype was detected a few times. V gene TRBV27 combines with J gene TRBJ2-1, with TRBD1 matching over 8 bases. The ends lost 4 bases at V and 0 bases at J; junction bases unmatched: 8. Looked up from germline, CDR1 is MNHEY and CDR2 is SMNVEV (reference sequence). The CDR3 covers 17 residues. CDR3 coding DNA: TGTGCCAGCAGTTGGACAGGGACCCCGAGCTCCTACAATGAGCAGTTCTTC. Translating it yields CASSWTGTPSSYNEQFF.

CDR3: CASSTGGTGSPLHF. For the CDR3, the DNA is TGTGCCAGCAGTACCGGAGGGACGGGTTCACCCCTCCACTTT. The rearrangement uses TRBV27 and TRBJ1-6; a weak D match, TRBD1 (5 bases). The CDR3 is 14 amino acids. Germline CDR1 and CDR2: MNHEY and SMNVEV (reference sequence). V was clipped by 5 bases and J by 9 bases, with 14 bases between them.

The chain is built from TRBV4-3 and TRBJ2-2; weak D call: TRBD2 (6 bases). Germline-derived CDR1 and CDR2 are LGHNA and YSLEER. Trimming stripped 0 bases from V and 3 bases from J, with 8 bases between. This CDR3 has 15 amino acids. The CDR3 spells CASSQDPSDTGELFF. The CDR3 DNA is TGCGCCAGCAGCCAAGATCCTAGCGACACCGGGGAGCTGTTTTTT.

This clonotype was found a few times. J is TRBJ2-3 and V is TRBV6-1; TRBD2 matches 13 bases. CDR3 length: 18 residues. With V trimmed by 2 bases and J by 1 base, 6 bases remained unmatched. The germline CDR1 and CDR2 sequences are MNHNS and SASEGT. Here the CDR3 reads CASSEYGTSGIRTDTQYF. CDR3 DNA sequence: TGTGCCAGCAGTGAATACGGGACTAGCGGGATTCGCACAGATACGCAGTATTTT.

This rearrangement joins TRBV4-1 to TRBJ2-7; TRBD1 aligns across 11 bases. This CDR3 is 17 amino acids long. Germline-derived CDR1 and CDR2 are MGHRA and YSYEKL. The ends lost 4 bases at V and 1 base at J; junction bases unmatched: 9. DNA for the CDR3: TGCGCCAGCAGCCCGAGGACAGGGGGCACCCTATCCTACGAGCAGTACTTC. This encodes CASSPRTGGTLSYEQYF.

V gene TRBV15 combines with J gene TRBJ2-1; 7 bases agree with TRBD2. The length of the CDR3 is 13 residues. Germline V gives CDR1 LNHNV, CDR2 YYDKDF (reference sequence). V shed 0 bases, J shed 12 bases, and the junction held 5 bases outside the gene matches. CDR3 sequence: CATSRDWGGWQFF. CDR3 nucleotides: TGTGCCACCAGCAGAGATTGGGGGGGGTGGCAGTTCTTC.

This chain uses TRBV6-5 with TRBJ2-2; D remains unclear. V lost 2 bases and J 1 base, leaving 14 bases between the germline ends. The CDR3 loop spans 17 amino acids. Germline CDR1 and CDR2: MNHEY and SVGAGI. This chain's CDR3 is CASSYNRLTRNTGELFF. Written as DNA, the CDR3 is TGTGCCAGCAGTTACAACAGACTTACCCGGAACACCGGGGAGCTGTTTTTT.